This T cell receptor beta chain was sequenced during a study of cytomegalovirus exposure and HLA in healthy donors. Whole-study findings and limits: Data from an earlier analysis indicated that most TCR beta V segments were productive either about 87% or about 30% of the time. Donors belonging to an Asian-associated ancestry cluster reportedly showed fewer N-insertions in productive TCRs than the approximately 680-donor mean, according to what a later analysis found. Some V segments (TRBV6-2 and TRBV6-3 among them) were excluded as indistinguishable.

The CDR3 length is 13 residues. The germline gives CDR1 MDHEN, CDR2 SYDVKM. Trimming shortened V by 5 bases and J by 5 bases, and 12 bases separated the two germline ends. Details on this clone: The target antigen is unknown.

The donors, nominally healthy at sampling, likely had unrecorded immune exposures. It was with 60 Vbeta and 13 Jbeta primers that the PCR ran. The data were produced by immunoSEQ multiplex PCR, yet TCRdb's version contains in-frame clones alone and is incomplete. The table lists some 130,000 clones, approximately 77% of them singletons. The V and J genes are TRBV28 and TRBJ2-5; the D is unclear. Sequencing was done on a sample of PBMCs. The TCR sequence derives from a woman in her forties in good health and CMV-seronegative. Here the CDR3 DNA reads TGTGCCAGCAGTCGGTTAGTCGAGGAGACCCAGTACTTC. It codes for CASSRLVEETQYF.